This TCR beta chain emerged from a study of beta chain features in type 1 diabetes. Study conclusions and caveats: There was no resolution here of whether HLA type influences TCRB rearrangement. There was a moderate but significant shortening of TCRB CDR3s in all four CD4+ subsets of Type 1 diabetes patients.

As for this clone: Its antigen is as yet unknown.

The CDR3 has 13 amino acids. Trimming cost V 5 bases and J 0 bases, with 8 bases left between them. CDR1 is GTSNPN, CDR2 SVGIG, per germline (reference sequence). Every participating donor gave one draw, a heparinised blood sample averaging about 100 mL. As every portion of the isolated RNA was reverse transcribed, the sequencing read expressed TCRB transcripts. For naive, central memory and regulatory T cell samples, reads averaged around 3.6 million. Profiled with immunoSEQ multiplex PCR; TCRdb holds only in-frame clones, not every one. The sample has under 450,000 clones; about 16% are singletons. The chain carries TRBV30 and TRBJ1-5; D is uncertain. This clonotype originated in a woman between 18 and 30 years old in good health. The sample was naive CD4+ T cells from blood. CDR3 residues: CAWAPDSNQPQHF. The CDR3 nucleotides are TGTGCCTGGGCTCCAGATAGCAATCAGCCCCAGCATTTT. The complete variable domain, with remaining parts taken from reference TRBV30 and TRBJ1-5, reads SQTIHQWPATLVQPVGSPLSLECTVEGTSNPNLYWYRQAAGRGLQLLFYSVGIGQISSEVPQNLSASRPQDRQFILSSKKLLLSDSGFYLCAWAPDSNQPQHFGDGTRLSIL.